These 10 T cell receptor beta chains originate from one sample sequenced in a study of blood T cells in healthy people across ages. A J-beta primer mix and a sample-barcoded 5' primer were used in a second PCR of about 6 to 12 cycles. Each CDR3 protein is one row after TCRdb ran MiXCR on the 5' RACE reads. Of more than 800,000 distinct CDR3 sequences listed, under 30% are singletons. The sequencing sample was made of blood. Receptors originate from a woman aged 80 or over in good health.

This clonotype was detected only a few times. The chain uses TRBV3-1 and TRBJ2-1; 11 bases are a match to TRBD2. The V gene end was trimmed by 1 base and the J gene end by 12 bases; junction bases not matched to a gene: 8. The CDR3 has 15 residues. The germline gives CDR1 LGHDT, CDR2 YNNKEL (reference sequence). CDR3 protein: CASSQVLTSGDVQFF. The CDR3 bases are TGTGCCAGCAGCCAAGTATTGACTAGCGGGGATGTGCAGTTCTTC.

The V and J genes are TRBV10-3 and TRBJ2-7, with 8 bases lining up with TRBD1. This CDR3 is built from 15 residues. Trimming took 2 bases from V and 0 from J; bases not matched to a gene: 3. Germline V CDR1 and CDR2: ENHRY, SYGVKD. DNA for the CDR3: TGTGCCATCAGTGAGGGGCAGGGGGCCTCCTACGAGCAGTACTTC. This encodes CAISEGQGASYEQYF.

The genes are TRBV20-1 and TRBJ2-3; D is ambiguous. V lost 0 bases to trimming and J lost 3 bases, with 13 bases between them. CDR3 length: 15 residues. The germline V gene encodes CDR1 DFQATT and CDR2 SNEGSKA (reference sequence). The DNA of the CDR3 is TGCAGTGCTAGAGAGCCCACGGGTTGGACAGATACGCAGTATTTT. Amino acid sequence: CSAREPTGWTDTQYF.

This clonotype was seen at least ten times. This sequence joins TRBV7-2 and TRBJ2-6, with D possibly being TRBD1 (5 bases). Germline loops: CDR1 SGHTA, CDR2 FQGNSA. This CDR3 has 12 amino acids. Written as DNA, the CDR3 is TGTGTCGTGGGGCGTGGGGCCAACGTCCTGACTTTC. Protein sequence: CVVGRGANVLTF. Drawing the rest from reference TRBV7-2 and TRBJ2-6, the complete variable domain is GAGVSQSPSNKVTEKGKDVELRCDPISGHTALYWYRQSLGQGLEFLIYFQGNSAPDKSGLPSDRFSAERTGGSVSTLTIQRTQQEDSAVYLCVVGRGANVLTFGAGSRLTVL.

This clonotype was counted between two and nine times. J is TRBJ2-3 and V is TRBV4-2; no clear D. The CDR3 length is 14 residues. Germline V gene lookup returns CDR1 LGHNA and CDR2 YNFKEQ. The V end lost 1 base, the J end lost 3 bases, and 8 bases lay between the germline ends. This CDR3 is CASSQVGRTDTQYF. The CDR3 DNA reads TGTGCCAGCAGCCAAGTTGGCCGAACAGATACGCAGTATTTT.

This sequence joins TRBV20-1 and TRBJ1-5; no definite D call. CDR1 DFQATT and CDR2 SNEGSKA come from the germline V gene (reference sequence). The CDR3 has 16 amino acids. Trimming cost V 0 bases and J 7 bases, with 19 bases left between them. CDR3 bases: TGCAGTGCTAGAGATCCCGTTAGTCAAGTGAGGCAGCCCCAGCATTTT. Translation gives CSARDPVSQVRQPQHF.

This clonotype was seen more than once but under ten times. The V gene is TRBV6-5, the J gene TRBJ1-1; D ambiguous. There are 15 residues in the CDR3. Germline V gene sequence: CDR1 MNHEY, CDR2 SVGAGI. V gave up 0 bases and J gave up 2 bases, with 10 bases separating them. For the CDR3, the DNA is TGTGCCAGCAGTTACTCCCGGTTCTTAAACACTGAAGCTTTCTTT. It encodes CASSYSRFLNTEAFF.

The chain links TRBV4-1 to TRBJ1-1; D might be TRBD1 (6 bases). The CDR3 is made up of 15 amino acids. Trimming took off 0 bases at V and 0 bases at J, with 8 bases between the two ends. From germline, CDR1 is MGHRA and CDR2 YSYEKL. Written as DNA, the CDR3 is TGCGCCAGCAGCCAAGAATGGACAGTGAACACTGAAGCTTTCTTT. This encodes CASSQEWTVNTEAFF.

This clonotype came up many times. This chain connects TRBV6-1 to TRBJ2-5, with TRBD1 matching 8 bases. Trimming cost V 6 bases and J 5 bases; bases outside gene matches: 23. Germline lookup yields CDR1 MNHNS and CDR2 SASEGT. The CDR3 covers 19 residues. The CDR3 bases are TGTGCCAGCAGCCGAACAGGAATTACAGGGGGAACTATTCGGGAGACCCAGTACTTC. Protein sequence: CASSRTGITGGTIRETQYF.

The V call is TRBV27, the J call TRBJ2-7; 11 positions match TRBD2. Germline values: CDR1 MNHEY, CDR2 SMNVEV (reference sequence). The junction had 6 bases not matched to a gene; V was cut back by 5 bases and J by 0 bases. This CDR3 comprises 16 residues. The CDR3 sequence: CASSNPGTSGSYEQYF. The CDR3 bases are TGTGCCAGCAGTAACCCCGGGACTAGCGGCTCCTACGAGCAGTACTTC.